This TCR beta chain was captured by sequencing in a study of T cells in Graves' hyperthyroidism and ophthalmopathy. Researchers took RNA transcripts and amplified the TCR beta CDR3 regions from them. Researchers ran a first-round RT-PCR on the TCR CDR3 using the HTBI primer set. TCRdb used MiXCR to reprocess the multiplex PCR reads, holding one entry per CDR3 protein. Of roughly 550,000 distinct CDR3 sequences in the sample, about 16% were seen once. The ends were cut back, 4 bases at V and 6 bases at J, with 17 bases in the middle. The CDR3 contains 14 residues. Germline CDR1 and CDR2: SGHTS and YDEGEE.

The J gene is TRBJ2-7, the V gene TRBV5-8, with a weak D call TRBD1 (7 bases). The sequence came from a young woman with Graves' ophthalmopathy. The sample consisted of blood. The CDR3 coding sequence is TGTGCCAGCAGCCCCGTCAGGGGGGAGCTCGAGCAGTACTTC. Translating gives CASSPVRGELEQYF.